This section outlines one TCR beta chain sequence together with its context. The sample belongs to a study of Ad26.COV2.S vaccination and SARS-CoV-2 variants. Assay: immunoSEQ multiplex PCR; the TCRdb copy retains only in-frame clones and omits some. This sample has almost 400,000 clones; approximately 90% occur once, and the top ten carry about 2%. Treatment described: some 19 received Ad26.COV2.S at low or high dose, single or two shots; roughly five received placebo; per-sample allocation not given. Collection of the samples took place on day 63 after the first injection of vaccine or placebo. The source of this sequence is a person aged 18-65 years who received the Ad26.COV2.S COVID-19 vaccine or a placebo. The sequenced sample was peripheral blood, obtained in a trial of Ad26.COV2.S vaccine versus placebo.

CDR3 residues: CASSDRGYEQFF. The CDR3 nucleotides are TGTGCCAGCAGCGACAGGGGGTATGAGCAGTTCTTC. The chain links TRBV6-5 to TRBJ2-1; 9 bases fit TRBD1. V trimming: 6 bases; J trimming: 8 bases; junction bases outside the gene matches: 2. The CDR3 has 12 residues. Germline assignment: CDR1 MNHEY and CDR2 SVGAGI.